The rows below give T cell receptor beta chains drawn from one sample of a study of blood T cell repertoires in COVID-19. Here immunoSEQ multiplex PCR was the method, and the copy in TCRdb shows in-frame clones only, minus some. The sample holds about 250,000 clones; roughly nine tenths are singletons and the top ten take around 3%. Source material: peripheral blood. The receptor source for this set is a man aged 18-30 years with active or convalescent COVID-19. Each CDR3 is given without its conserved first and last residue.

v_call	j_call	cdr3_aa
TRBV27	TRBJ1-2	ASSPQGDGYT
TRBV7-8	TRBJ1-4	ASSLADRDISREKLF
TRBV10-1	TRBJ2-7	AHDSTRRAEQY
TRBV7-2	TRBJ1-2	ASSYTGNGYT
TRBV28	TRBJ2-2	ASSLTGDGELF
TRBV11-2	TRBJ1-1	ASSYYNTEAF
TRBV19	TRBJ1-3	ATARVTSSGNTIY
TRBV7-8	TRBJ2-2	ASSLSFRQTNTGELF
TRBV2	TRBJ1-2	ASSPRGGSYGYT
TRBV6-6	TRBJ1-5	ASRRTGGEGNQPQH
TRBV4-2	TRBJ1-2	ASSLALTGADGYT
TRBV4-3	TRBJ1-1	ASSQEMQGLTEAF
TRBV5-6	TRBJ2-7	ASSTDTGGILYEQY
TRBV7-2	TRBJ2-2	ASSLAGSVAGELF
TRBV5-6	TRBJ2-7	ASSSGLHEQY
TRBV21-1	TRBJ2-7	ASSPLGGREQY
TRBV4-3	TRBJ2-7	ASSHSGTGHLYEQY